A single sample gave rise to the 27 T cell receptor beta chains below, sequenced in a study of blood T cell repertoires in COVID-19. TCRdb's table, derived via immunoSEQ multiplex PCR, lists solely in-frame clones and lacks some. The sample lists 95,000 to 150,000 clones, 80% seen once, with approximately 16% in the top ten. Sequences were obtained from peripheral blood. The receptor source for this set is a man aged 55-75 years with active or convalescent COVID-19.

This chain connects TRBV7-3 to TRBJ2-3; no clear D gene. V lost 8 bases to trimming and J lost 0 bases, with 9 bases between them. CDR3 length: 13 residues. Germline CDR1 SGHTA, CDR2 FQGTGA. CDR3: CASRKASTDTQYF. The CDR3 DNA reads as TGTGCCAGCCGAAAAGCTAGCACAGATACGCAGTATTTT.

This clone turned up a few times. This sample includes further DNA sequences coding for the same CDR3. The V and J genes are TRBV4-2 and TRBJ2-7, with D unresolved. This CDR3 has 12 residues. Trimming shortened V by 0 bases and J by 4 bases, and 4 bases separated the two germline ends. Germline CDR1 and CDR2: LGHNA and YNFKEQ. The CDR3, as DNA: TGTGCCAGCAGCCAAGATGCGTACGAGCAGTACTTC. Its protein product is CASSQDAYEQYF.

This sequence joins TRBV5-4 and TRBJ2-1, with 11 nucleotides matching TRBD2. With V trimmed by 3 bases and J by 6 bases, 8 bases remained unmatched. The CDR3 loop spans 16 amino acids. Germline CDR1 is SGHNT and CDR2 is YYREEE (reference sequence). The CDR3 bases are TGTGCCAGCAGCTCGGGGACTAGCGGACCTTTCAATGAGCAGTTCTTC. This translates into CASSSGTSGPFNEQFF.

The CDR3 sequence is CASSPPRVTQYF. The CDR3 DNA reads TGTGCCAGCAGCCCTCCCAGGGTTACGCAGTATTTT. The V gene is TRBV7-8, the J gene TRBJ2-3; tentative D call: TRBD1 (5 bases). The CDR3 is made up of 12 amino acids. Germline CDR1 SGHVS, CDR2 FQNEAQ. The V gene lost 5 bases and the J gene lost 8 bases, with 11 bases spanning the gap.

J is TRBJ2-3 and V is TRBV7-2, with D perhaps matching TRBD2 (6 bases). Germline CDR1 reads SGHTA; CDR2 reads FQGNSA. This CDR3 has 15 amino acids. Trimming took off 4 bases at V and 5 bases at J, with 16 bases between the two ends. CDR3 protein: CASSSWGLGGDTQYF. CDR3 in DNA: TGTGCCAGCAGCTCATGGGGACTGGGGGGAGATACGCAGTATTTT.

Comments on this clone: The CDR3 does not close with the conserved phenylalanine or tryptophan, likely indicating a read error. No DNA is shown, since the ends of the CDR3 on it are uncertain; the CDR3 is the one TCRdb lists. The J gene is TRBJ1-2, the V gene TRBV24-1; the table calls TRBD1, which could not be checked here. Germline V gene sequence: CDR1 KGHDR, CDR2 SFDVKD. The CDR3 numbers 12 amino acids, ends counted. CDR3 amino acids: CATSDVLQGTLA.

This clone was counted only a few times. J is TRBJ2-1 and V is TRBV25-1, with 9 bases aligning to TRBD1. J was trimmed by 5 bases and V by 3 bases; bases with no gene match: 5. Germline CDR1 and CDR2: MGHDK and SYGVNS. This CDR3 region has 15 residues. Written as DNA, the CDR3 is TGTGCCAGCAGTGATAGGGACAGGGTTAACAATGAGCAGTTCTTC. Protein product: CASSDRDRVNNEQFF. Together with reference TRBV25-1 and TRBJ2-1, the CDR3 gives the full variable domain: EADIYQTPRYLVIGTGKKITLECSQTMGHDKMYWYQQDPGMELHLIHYSYGVNSTEKGDLSSESTVSRIRTEHFPLTLESARPSHTSQYLCASSDRDRVNNEQFFGPGTRLTVL.

V and J are TRBV5-5 and TRBJ1-3; possible D gene TRBD1, 5 bases. The length of the CDR3 is 15 residues. V lost 0 bases to trimming and J lost 4 bases, with 11 bases between them. In germline, CDR1 is SGHKS, CDR2 YYEKEE (reference sequence). DNA for the CDR3: TGTGCCAGCAGCTTGGAGCAGGGAGGAGGAAACACCATATATTTT. Translation gives CASSLEQGGGNTIYF.

This clone was seen at least ten times. V and J are TRBV5-1 and TRBJ2-1; 7 positions match TRBD1. The ends lost 3 bases at V and 7 bases at J; junction bases unmatched: 7. Looked up from germline, CDR1 is SGHRS and CDR2 is YFSETQ. This CDR3 is 14 amino acids long. The CDR3 loop reads CASSSGTASNEQFF. CDR3 nucleotide sequence: TGCGCCAGCAGCTCCGGGACAGCGTCTAATGAGCAGTTCTTC.

The rearrangement links TRBV28 to TRBJ1-1; no definite D call. Germline-derived CDR1 and CDR2 are MDHEN and SYDVKM. V was cut by 5 bases and J by 1 base, with 14 bases left in between. This CDR3 is 15 amino acids long. The CDR3 bases are TGTGCCAGCAGTGCCCAAGAGGGCCAGAACACTGAAGCTTTCTTT. Its protein is CASSAQEGQNTEAFF.

V usage is TRBV19 and J usage is TRBJ2-7; D perhaps matches TRBD2 (6 bases). The germline CDR1 and CDR2 sequences are LNHDA and SQIVND (reference sequence). The V end was cut by 3 bases, the J end by 4 bases, with 19 bases between. The CDR3 runs 16 residues. CDR3 DNA: TGTGCCAGTAGTATGGTGGGGAGGAACCCGGGGTACGAGCAGTACTTC. Its protein is CASSMVGRNPGYEQYF.

This clone turned up a few times. This sequence joins TRBV5-1 and TRBJ2-1; TRBD2 aligns across 7 bases. CDR1 is SGHRS, CDR2 YFSETQ, per germline. There are 18 residues in the CDR3. After removal of 4 bases from V and 2 bases from J, the junction contained 15 bases not matched to a gene. As DNA, the CDR3 is TGCGCCAGCAGCCAAAAGGGCTCCCTAGCGGCTGCCTACAATGAGCAGTTCTTC. Its translation is CASSQKGSLAAAYNEQFF.

The genes are TRBV20-1 and TRBJ2-1; TRBD2 agrees at 7 bases. The ends lost 3 bases at V and 9 bases at J; junction bases unmatched: 11. This CDR3 contains 14 residues. Germline V gene sequence: CDR1 DFQATT, CDR2 SNEGSKA (reference sequence). The CDR3 sequence is CSASLLAGTGEQFF. The CDR3 bases are TGCAGTGCTAGTCTGTTAGCGGGTACAGGTGAGCAGTTCTTC.

V gene TRBV12-3 or TRBV12-4 combines with J gene TRBJ2-1; D unresolved. The V end was cut by 5 bases, the J end by 8 bases, with 10 bases between. The CDR3 totals 12 residues. CDR3 nucleotides: TGTGCCAGCAGTAGTCAGGCGTATGAGCAGTTCTTC. Protein product: CASSSQAYEQFF.

The chain couples TRBV5-1 to TRBJ2-5, with D possibly being TRBD2 (6 bases). The length of the CDR3 is 15 residues. V was pared by 3 bases and J by 2 bases, with 14 bases between. CDR1 and CDR2 from the germline V gene are SGHRS and YFSETQ. The CDR3 loop is CASSSPGGGQETQYF. CDR3 nucleotide sequence: TGCGCCAGCAGCTCCCCCGGGGGTGGTCAAGAGACCCAGTACTTC.

This clone was picked up a small number of times. The chain combines TRBV27 with TRBJ2-7; 9 bases match TRBD1. This CDR3 spans 14 amino acids. V shed 4 bases, J shed 5 bases, and the junction held 6 bases outside the gene matches. CDR1 is MNHEY, CDR2 SMNVEV, per germline (reference sequence). The CDR3 loop reads CASSSGQGIDEQYF. The CDR3 DNA reads TGTGCCAGCAGTTCAGGACAGGGGATCGACGAGCAGTACTTC.

The chain carries TRBV6-5 and TRBJ2-3, with 8 bases that match TRBD1. The germline gives CDR1 MNHEY, CDR2 SVGAGI. The V gene end was trimmed by 5 bases and the J gene end by 1 base; junction bases not matched to a gene: 2. The length of the CDR3 is 14 residues. CDR3 sequence: CASSQGAGTDTQYF. CDR3 bases: TGTGCCAGCAGTCAGGGGGCCGGCACAGATACGCAGTATTTT.

This rearrangement joins TRBV6-6 to TRBJ1-4; 7 bases agree with TRBD1. Germline CDR1 reads MNHNY; CDR2 reads SVGAGI (reference sequence). V lost 9 bases, J lost 8 bases, and 12 bases stayed unmatched. This CDR3 has 14 residues. CDR3 in amino acids: CASQEGAVGEKLFF. The CDR3 DNA is TGTGCCAGTCAGGAGGGGGCGGTTGGAGAAAAACTGTTTTTT.

This chain joins TRBV4-3 and TRBJ2-3; TRBD2 aligns across 7 bases. The CDR3 runs 16 residues. V shed 0 bases and J 5 bases; nucleotides not matched to a gene: 8. CDR1 LGHNA and CDR2 YSLEER come from the germline V gene. CDR3 bases: TGCGCCAGCAGCCAAGAGGTTGGCGGGAGAGGAGATACGCAGTATTTT. Translation: CASSQEVGGRGDTQYF.

This clone was picked up a small number of times. V is TRBV9 and J is TRBJ2-6; perhaps TRBD1 as D (6 bases). V lost 2 bases, J lost 2 bases, and 14 bases lay in between. This CDR3 spans 17 amino acids. From germline, CDR1 is SGDLS and CDR2 YYNGEE. The CDR3 reads CASSVGPQGTGANVLTF. In nucleotides, the CDR3 is TGTGCCAGCAGCGTGGGTCCTCAGGGGACTGGGGCCAACGTCCTGACTTTC. The full variable domain, with the rest looked up from reference TRBV9 and TRBJ2-6, is DSGVTQTPKHLITATGQRVTLRCSPRSGDLSVYWYQQSLDQGLQFLIQYYNGEERAKGNILERFSAQQFPDLHSELNLSSLELGDSALYFCASSVGPQGTGANVLTFGAGSRLTVL.

The V and J genes are TRBV6-2 or TRBV6-3 and TRBJ1-1; D is possibly TRBD1 (6 bases). The CDR3 extends over 14 amino acids. Deletions cut 0 bases from V and 1 base from J, with 6 bases between. Germline V gene data show CDR1 as MNHEY and CDR2 as SVGEGT. The CDR3 nucleotides are TGTGCCAGCAGTTACTCCAGGGGGAACACTGAAGCTTTCTTT. It codes for CASSYSRGNTEAFF.

The chain joins TRBV7-9 to TRBJ2-7; D perhaps matches TRBD1 (5 bases). The CDR3 loop spans 14 amino acids. V was shortened by 10 bases and J by 1 base, with 17 bases between the two germline ends. From germline, CDR1 is SEHNR and CDR2 FQNEAQ (reference sequence). In nucleotides, the CDR3 is TGTGCCATCTTAGGTGAGACAGTGTCCTACGAGCAGTACTTC. Protein product: CAILGETVSYEQYF.

The chain combines TRBV6-4 with TRBJ2-2, with 8 bases fitting TRBD2. The germline gives CDR1 MRHNA, CDR2 SNTAGT. V was pared by 6 bases and J by 1 base, with 4 bases of the junction left unmatched. The CDR3 runs 15 residues. CDR3 coding DNA: TGTGCCAGCAGGACGACTAGCGAGAACACCGGGGAGCTGTTTTTT. It is translated as CASRTTSENTGELFF.

This chain joins TRBV5-1 and TRBJ2-1; D not certain. Germline V gene sequence: CDR1 SGHRS, CDR2 YFSETQ. Trimming stripped 0 bases from V and 6 bases from J, with 10 bases between. There are 14 residues in the CDR3. Here the CDR3 DNA reads TGCGCCAGCAGCTTGGGGGCAGGTCCCAATGAGCAGTTCTTC. This translates into CASSLGAGPNEQFF. Full variable domain (rest looked up from reference TRBV5-1 and TRBJ2-1): KAGVTQTPRYLIKTRGQQVTLSCSPISGHRSVSWYQQTPGQGLQFLFEYFSETQRNKGNFPGRFSGRQFSNSRSEMNVSTLELGDSALYLCASSLGAGPNEQFFGPGTRLTVL.

A single count supports this clone. The rearrangement uses TRBV19 and TRBJ2-7; D is perhaps TRBD1 (6 bases). Germline V gives CDR1 LNHDA, CDR2 SQIVND (reference sequence). The CDR3 covers 14 residues. V was trimmed by 4 bases and J by 2 bases, leaving 12 bases between them. Written as DNA, the CDR3 is TGTGCCAGTAGTACCACCGACAGGACCTACGAGCAGTACTTC. Its translation is CASSTTDRTYEQYF.

This chain connects TRBV2 to TRBJ2-2; 8 bases line up with TRBD2. There are 16 residues in the CDR3. V trimming: 5 bases; J trimming: 6 bases; junction bases outside the gene matches: 11. Germline V CDR1 and CDR2: SNHLY, FYNNEI. CDR3 in DNA: TGTGCCAGCAGTAAGCTCGACGGGCGGGGGGCCGGGGAGCTGTTTTTT. Its protein product is CASSKLDGRGAGELFF.

The rearrangement uses TRBV9 and TRBJ2-3; D remains ambiguous. Per germline, CDR1 SGDLS and CDR2 YYNGEE. This CDR3 is built from 12 residues. V lost 0 bases to trimming and J lost 7 bases, with 6 bases between them. The CDR3: CASSVDEYTQYF. The CDR3 DNA is TGTGCCAGCAGCGTAGACGAGTATACGCAGTATTTT.